This T cell receptor beta chain was observed in a study of sequential checkpoint blockade in melanoma. Background on the study: TCRβ was sequenced from DNA of under 100 pretreatment tumors. Approximately 20 patients had tumor biopsies before treatment and at week 13.

In its sample, this clone was seen a few times. No antigen is known for it. Treatment specified: randomized to nivolumab then ipilimumab (arm A) or the reverse (arm B). Clones were sequenced by immunoSEQ multiplex PCR, and TCRdb holds only the in-frame ones, with some missing. The sample contains 2,000 to 3,000 clones, roughly 20% of which appear only once. General study points: Tumor T-cell fraction and clonality correlated with PD-L1 and CD8+ counts.

Sample: tumor tissue (inferred from file names), taken from a patient given nivolumab and ipilimumab in sequence. This receptor was obtained from a human donor with melanoma.

CDR3 sequence: CASSPGGGGRSGETQYF. CDR3 nucleotides: TGTGCCAGCAGCCCCGGGGGCGGAGGGAGGTCCGGAGAGACCCAGTACTTC. J is TRBJ2-5 and V is TRBV11-3; D may correspond to TRBD1 or TRBD2 (6 bases each). Germline lookup yields CDR1 SGHNT and CDR2 YENEEA. The CDR3 length is 17 residues. Trimming pared 5 bases from V and 4 bases from J, leaving 23 bases between.